The clone carrying this TCR beta chain appeared once. Sequencing was performed with immunoSEQ multiplex PCR; in TCRdb, only in-frame clones are kept and a portion is missing. The sample carries about 2.4 million clones, under 95% recorded once. This entry belongs to a study of shared clonotypes between healthy human individuals. Germline V gene lookup returns CDR1 SGHTA and CDR2 FQGNSA. V was cut by 1 base and J by 7 bases, with 16 bases left in between. The CDR3 length is 16 residues. The sequencing sample was made of naive CD4+ T cells from PBMCs. Subset indicated: CD45RA+ positively selected. This chain links TRBV7-2 with TRBJ2-2; D gene uncertain. The TCR was taken from a man aged 18-30 years in good health. Some clones in this sample may be carry-over from other donors' samples. This CDR3 is CASSLVGGAYVGELFF. The CDR3 nucleotides are TGTGCCAGCAGCTTAGTTGGCGGTGCGTATGTCGGGGAGCTGTTTTTT.